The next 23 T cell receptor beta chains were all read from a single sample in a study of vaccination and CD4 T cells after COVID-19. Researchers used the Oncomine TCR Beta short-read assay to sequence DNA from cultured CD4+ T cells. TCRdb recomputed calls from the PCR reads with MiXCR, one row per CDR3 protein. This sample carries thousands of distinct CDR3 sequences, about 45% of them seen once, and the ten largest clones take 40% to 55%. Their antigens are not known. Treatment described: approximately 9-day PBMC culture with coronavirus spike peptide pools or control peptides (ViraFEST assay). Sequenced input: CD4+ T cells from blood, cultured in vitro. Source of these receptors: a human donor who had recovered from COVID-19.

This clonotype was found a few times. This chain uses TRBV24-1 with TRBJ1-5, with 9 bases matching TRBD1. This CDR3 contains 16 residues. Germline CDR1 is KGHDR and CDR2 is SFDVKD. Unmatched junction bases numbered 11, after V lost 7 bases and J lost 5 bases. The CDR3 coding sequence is TGTGCCACCAGGTTTAGAGGGACAGGGTCTTATCAGCCCCAGCATTTT. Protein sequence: CATRFRGTGSYQPQHF.

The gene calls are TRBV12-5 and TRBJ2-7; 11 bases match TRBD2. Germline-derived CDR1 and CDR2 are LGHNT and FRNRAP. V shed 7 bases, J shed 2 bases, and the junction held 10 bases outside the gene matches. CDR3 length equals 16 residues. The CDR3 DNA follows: TGTGCTAGTGATAAACTAGGGACTAGCGGAACCTACGAGCAGTACTTC. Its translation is CASDKLGTSGTYEQYF.

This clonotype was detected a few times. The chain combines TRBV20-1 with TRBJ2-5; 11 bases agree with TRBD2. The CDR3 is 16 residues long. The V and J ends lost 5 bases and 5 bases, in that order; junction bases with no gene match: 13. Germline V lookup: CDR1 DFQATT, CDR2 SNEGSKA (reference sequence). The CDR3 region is CSARRTSGSVEETQYF. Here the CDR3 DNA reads TGCAGTGCTCGCCGAACTAGCGGGAGTGTAGAGGAGACCCAGTACTTC.

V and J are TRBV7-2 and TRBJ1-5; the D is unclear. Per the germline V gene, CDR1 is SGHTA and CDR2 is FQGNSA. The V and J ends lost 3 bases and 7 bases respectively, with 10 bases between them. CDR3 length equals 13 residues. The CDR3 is CASSFIDGQPQHF. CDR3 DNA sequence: TGTGCCAGCAGCTTTATAGACGGACAGCCCCAGCATTTT.

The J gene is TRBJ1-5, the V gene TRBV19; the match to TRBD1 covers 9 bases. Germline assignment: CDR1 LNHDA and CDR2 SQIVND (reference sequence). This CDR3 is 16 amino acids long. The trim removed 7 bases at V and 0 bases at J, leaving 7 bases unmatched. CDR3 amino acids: CASKTGGGSSNQPQHF. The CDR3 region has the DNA TGTGCCAGTAAAACAGGGGGCGGGAGTAGCAATCAGCCCCAGCATTTT. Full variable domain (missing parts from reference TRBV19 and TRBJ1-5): DGGITQSPKYLFRKEGQNVTLSCEQNLNHDAMYWYRQDPGQGLRLIYYSQIVNDFQKGDIAEGYSVSREKKESFPLTVTSAQKNPTAFYLCASKTGGGSSNQPQHFGDGTRLSIL.

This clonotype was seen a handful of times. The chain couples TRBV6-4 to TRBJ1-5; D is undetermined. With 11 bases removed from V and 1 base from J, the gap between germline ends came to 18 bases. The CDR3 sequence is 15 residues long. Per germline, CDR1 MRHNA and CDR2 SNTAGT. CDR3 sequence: CAAQVPPPSNQPQHF. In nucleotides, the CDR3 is TGTGCCGCACAAGTACCCCCCCCGAGCAATCAGCCCCAGCATTTT.

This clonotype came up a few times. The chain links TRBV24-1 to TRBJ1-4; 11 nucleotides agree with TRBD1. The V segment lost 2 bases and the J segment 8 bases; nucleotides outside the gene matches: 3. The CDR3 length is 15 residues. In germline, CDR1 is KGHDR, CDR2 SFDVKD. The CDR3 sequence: CATSDSGQGGEKLFF. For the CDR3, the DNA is TGTGCCACCAGTGATTCGGGACAGGGGGGGGAAAAACTGTTTTTT.

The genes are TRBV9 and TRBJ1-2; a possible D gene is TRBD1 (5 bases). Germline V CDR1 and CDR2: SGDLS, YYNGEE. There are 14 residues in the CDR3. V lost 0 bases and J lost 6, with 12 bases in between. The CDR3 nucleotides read TGTGCCAGCAGCGTAGGGGGCGGGAGGCATGGCTACACCTTC. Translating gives CASSVGGGRHGYTF.

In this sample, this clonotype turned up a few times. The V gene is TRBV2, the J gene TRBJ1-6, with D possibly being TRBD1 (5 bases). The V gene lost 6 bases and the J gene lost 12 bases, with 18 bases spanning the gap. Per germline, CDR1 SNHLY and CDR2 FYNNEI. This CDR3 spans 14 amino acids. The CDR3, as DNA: TGTGCCAGCAGAGATACAGGAGGACTGCAACCCCTCCACTTT. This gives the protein CASRDTGGLQPLHF.

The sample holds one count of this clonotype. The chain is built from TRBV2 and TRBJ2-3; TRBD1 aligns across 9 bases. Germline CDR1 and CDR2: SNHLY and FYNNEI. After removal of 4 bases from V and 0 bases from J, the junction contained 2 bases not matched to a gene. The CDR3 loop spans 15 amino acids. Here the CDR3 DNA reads TGTGCCAGCAGTGGGGACAGGGCTAGCACAGATACGCAGTATTTT. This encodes CASSGDRASTDTQYF.

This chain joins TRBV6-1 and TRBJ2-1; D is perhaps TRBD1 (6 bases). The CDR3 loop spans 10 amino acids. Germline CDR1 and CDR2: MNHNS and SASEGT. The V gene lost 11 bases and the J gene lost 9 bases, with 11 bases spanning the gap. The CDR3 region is CAQQGLEQFF. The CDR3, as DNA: TGTGCCCAACAGGGTCTTGAGCAGTTCTTC.

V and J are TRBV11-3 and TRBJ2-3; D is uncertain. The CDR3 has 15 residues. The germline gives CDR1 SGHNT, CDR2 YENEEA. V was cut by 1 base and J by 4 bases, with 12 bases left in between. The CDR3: CASSLGSARSDTQYF. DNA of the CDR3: TGTGCCAGCAGCTTAGGATCAGCTAGATCAGATACGCAGTATTTT.

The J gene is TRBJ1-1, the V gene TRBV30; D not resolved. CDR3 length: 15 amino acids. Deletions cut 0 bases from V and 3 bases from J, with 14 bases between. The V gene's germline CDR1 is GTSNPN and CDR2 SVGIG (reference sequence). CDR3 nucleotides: TGTGCCTGGAGTGTGGGCGCTGAATATGACACTGAAGCTTTCTTT. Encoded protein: CAWSVGAEYDTEAFF.

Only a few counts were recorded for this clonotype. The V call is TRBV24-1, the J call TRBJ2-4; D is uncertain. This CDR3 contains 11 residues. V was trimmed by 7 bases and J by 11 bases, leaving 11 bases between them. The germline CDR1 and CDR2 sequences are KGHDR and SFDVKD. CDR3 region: CATREKDVQYF. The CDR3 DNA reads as TGTGCCACCAGAGAAAAGGATGTTCAGTACTTC.

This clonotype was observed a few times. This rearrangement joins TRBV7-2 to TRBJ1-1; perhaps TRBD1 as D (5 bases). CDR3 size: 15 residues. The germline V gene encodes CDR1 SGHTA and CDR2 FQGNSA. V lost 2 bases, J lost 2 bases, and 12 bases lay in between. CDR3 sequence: CASSLRPGKNTEAFF. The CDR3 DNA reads TGTGCCAGCAGCTTAAGGCCAGGGAAAAACACTGAAGCTTTCTTT.

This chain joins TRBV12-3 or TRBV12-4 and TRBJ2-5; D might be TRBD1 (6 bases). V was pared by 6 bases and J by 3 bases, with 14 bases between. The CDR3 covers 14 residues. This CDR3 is CASSLRGGEETQYF. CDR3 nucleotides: TGTGCCAGCAGCTTACGAGGGGGAGAAGAGACCCAGTACTTC.

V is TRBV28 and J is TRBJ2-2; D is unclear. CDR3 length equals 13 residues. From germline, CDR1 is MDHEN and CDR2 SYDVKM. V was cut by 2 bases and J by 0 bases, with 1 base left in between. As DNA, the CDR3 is TGTGCCAGCAGTTTACCGAACACCGGGGAGCTGTTTTTT. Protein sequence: CASSLPNTGELFF. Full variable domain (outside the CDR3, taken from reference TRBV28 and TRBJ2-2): DVKVTQSSRYLVKRTGEKVFLECVQDMDHENMFWYRQDPGLGLRLIYFSYDVKMKEKGDIPEGYSVSREKKERFSLILESASTNQTSMYLCASSLPNTGELFFGEGSRLTVL.

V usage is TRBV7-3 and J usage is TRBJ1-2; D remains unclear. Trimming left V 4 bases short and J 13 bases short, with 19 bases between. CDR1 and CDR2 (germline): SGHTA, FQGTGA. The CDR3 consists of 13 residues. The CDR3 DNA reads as TGTGCCAGCAGCTCGAATACCGACGGGGAGGCCACCTTC. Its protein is CASSSNTDGEATF.

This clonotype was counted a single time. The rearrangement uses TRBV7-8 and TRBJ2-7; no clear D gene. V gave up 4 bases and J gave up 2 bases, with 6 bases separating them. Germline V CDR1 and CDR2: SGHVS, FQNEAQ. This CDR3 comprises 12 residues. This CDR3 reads CASSSRAYEQYF. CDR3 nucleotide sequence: TGTGCCAGCAGCTCTAGAGCCTACGAGCAGTACTTC.

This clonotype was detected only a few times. CDR3 protein: CSAIQGVGDNSPLHF. CDR3 DNA: TGCAGTGCAATACAGGGGGTAGGCGATAATTCACCCCTCCACTTT. The chain recombines TRBV20-1 with TRBJ1-6, with 8 bases lining up with TRBD1. Germline V gives CDR1 DFQATT, CDR2 SNEGSKA (reference sequence). This CDR3 region has 15 residues. V shed 6 bases, J shed 5 bases, and the junction held 9 bases outside the gene matches.

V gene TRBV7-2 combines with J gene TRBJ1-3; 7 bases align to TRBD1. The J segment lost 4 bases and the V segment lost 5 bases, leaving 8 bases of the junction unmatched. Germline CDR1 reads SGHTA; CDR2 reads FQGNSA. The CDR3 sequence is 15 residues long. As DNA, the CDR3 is TGTGCCAGCAGCCCCCAGGGGGGGTTGGGAAACACCATATATTTT. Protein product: CASSPQGGLGNTIYF.

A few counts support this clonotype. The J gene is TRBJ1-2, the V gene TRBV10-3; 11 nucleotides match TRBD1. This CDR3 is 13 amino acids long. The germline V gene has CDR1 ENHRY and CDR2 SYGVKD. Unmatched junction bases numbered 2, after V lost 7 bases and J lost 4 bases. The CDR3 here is CAITGQGAYGYTF. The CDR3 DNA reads TGTGCCATCACCGGACAGGGGGCCTATGGCTACACCTTC.

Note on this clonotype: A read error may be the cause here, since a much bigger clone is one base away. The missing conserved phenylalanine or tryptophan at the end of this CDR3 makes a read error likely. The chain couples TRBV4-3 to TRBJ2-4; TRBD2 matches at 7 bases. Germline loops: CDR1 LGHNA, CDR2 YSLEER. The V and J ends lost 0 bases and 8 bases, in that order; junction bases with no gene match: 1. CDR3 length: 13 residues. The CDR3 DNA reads TGCGCCAGCAGCCAAGATGGGGGGGACATTCAGTACCTC. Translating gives CASSQDGGDIQYL.